These 24 T cell receptor beta chains originate from one sample sequenced in a study of T cells in localized non-small cell lung cancer. TCRdb keeps only in-frame clones here, not all; method: immunoSEQ multiplex PCR. The sample lists roughly 30,000 clones, around 90% occurring once. The sequenced sample was peripheral blood mononuclear cells, obtained before any cancer treatment. These receptor sequences come from a woman aged 40 to 75 with stage III lung adenocarcinoma.

This clone was observed a few times. The CDR3 spells CATSRGVGGIQPQHF. In DNA, the CDR3 is TGTGCCACCAGCAGAGGAGTCGGGGGGATTCAGCCCCAGCATTTT. This chain links TRBV15 with TRBJ1-5; maybe TRBD1 (5 bases). The CDR3 sequence is 15 residues long. The germline gives CDR1 LNHNV, CDR2 YYDKDF (reference sequence). V gave up 1 base and J gave up 6 bases, with 13 bases separating them.

The gene calls are TRBV21-1 and TRBJ1-1; the table assigns TRBD1, which was not confirmed against the DNA. TRBV21-1 is a pseudogene. The CDR3 totals 16 residues. The CDR3 sequence is CASSQFSGGAPTEAFF. In nucleotides, the CDR3 is TGTGCCAGCAGCCAGTTCTCAGGGGGCGCGCCCACTGAAGCTTTCTTT.

Written as DNA, the CDR3 is TGTGCCATCAGTGAGACCTCAGAGGCAACTAATGAAAAACTGTTTTTT. Amino acid sequence: CAISETSEATNEKLFF. This rearrangement joins TRBV10-3 to TRBJ1-4; D is uncertain. Germline CDR1 reads ENHRY; CDR2 reads SYGVKD. V was cut by 2 bases and J by 0 bases, with 10 bases left in between. This CDR3 is built from 16 residues.

The chain joins TRBV2 to TRBJ1-5, with 8 nucleotides matching TRBD1. CDR3 size: 15 residues. From germline, CDR1 is SNHLY and CDR2 FYNNEI. V gave up 6 bases and J gave up 7 bases; unmatched junction bases: 11. CDR3 residues: CASRILQGVGQPQHF. As DNA, the CDR3 is TGTGCCAGCAGAATATTACAGGGGGTAGGGCAGCCCCAGCATTTT. Full variable domain (remainder filled in from reference TRBV2 and TRBJ1-5): EPEVTQTPSHQVTQMGQEVILRCVPISNHLYFYWYRQILGQKVEFLVSFYNNEISEKSEIFDDQFSVERPDGSNFTLKIRSTKLEDSAMYFCASRILQGVGQPQHFGDGTRLSIL.

The rearrangement links TRBV30 to TRBJ2-7; D is uncertain. The germline V gene has CDR1 GTSNPN and CDR2 SVGIG (reference sequence). The ends were cut back, 2 bases at V and 6 bases at J, with 11 bases in the middle. CDR3 size: 12 residues. The CDR3 nucleotides read TGTGCCTGGAGTTCCTCGGCCTCCGAGCAGTACTTC. It is translated as CAWSSSASEQYF.

This clone has a single count. The chain recombines TRBV7-2 with TRBJ1-1; tentatively, D is TRBD1 (6 bases). This CDR3 contains 13 residues. The germline V gene has CDR1 SGHTA and CDR2 FQGNSA. Deletions cut 6 bases from V and 4 bases from J, with 12 bases between. The CDR3 region has the DNA TGTGCCAGCAGTTCGAACAGGGTCACTGAAGCTTTCTTT. Protein: CASSSNRVTEAFF.

This sequence joins TRBV5-1 and TRBJ1-2; D remains unclear. The CDR3 is 12 amino acids. Deletions cut 6 bases from V and 4 bases from J, with 10 bases between. Germline V gives CDR1 SGHRS, CDR2 YFSETQ. CDR3 in amino acids: CASNSLGYGYTF. CDR3 DNA sequence: TGCGCCAGCAATTCCCTTGGCTATGGCTACACCTTC.

The CDR3 here is CASSFWTENTEAFF. The DNA of the CDR3 is TGTGCCAGCAGCTTCTGGACAGAGAACACTGAAGCTTTCTTT. This chain uses TRBV7-8 with TRBJ1-1; D might be TRBD1 (6 bases). The CDR3 sequence is 14 residues long. Looked up from germline, CDR1 is SGHVS and CDR2 is FQNEAQ. Trimming stripped 3 bases from V and 1 base from J, with 9 bases between.

CDR3 amino acids: CASSLGVQGARNEQFF. The CDR3 nucleotides are TGTGCCAGCAGTTTAGGGGTACAGGGGGCGCGGAATGAGCAGTTCTTC. The chain is built from TRBV27 and TRBJ2-1; 9 positions agree with TRBD1. The CDR3 sequence is 16 residues long. Germline-derived CDR1 and CDR2 are MNHEY and SMNVEV (reference sequence). The junction had 9 bases not matched to a gene; V was cut back by 2 bases and J by 7 bases.

The chain recombines TRBV4-2 with TRBJ2-7; weak D call: TRBD1 (7 bases). Germline-derived CDR1 and CDR2 are LGHNA and YNFKEQ. Trimming cost V 3 bases and J 0 bases, with 12 bases left between them. The CDR3 runs to 15 residues. CDR3 DNA sequence: TGTGCCAGCAGCCAGGAGGGGGCGAGCTCCTACGAGCAGTACTTC. This translates into CASSQEGASSYEQYF.

The CDR3 region is CASSLGVPDYEQYF. The CDR3, as DNA: TGTGCCAGCAGCTTAGGGGTCCCGGACTACGAGCAGTACTTC. The chain couples TRBV7-2 to TRBJ2-7; D is unresolved. Germline CDR1 reads SGHTA; CDR2 reads FQGNSA. The CDR3 covers 14 residues. The ends were cut back, 1 base at V and 3 bases at J, with 10 bases in the middle. Supplemented by reference TRBV7-2 and TRBJ2-7, the full variable domain reads GAGVSQSPSNKVTEKGKDVELRCDPISGHTALYWYRQSLGQGLEFLIYFQGNSAPDKSGLPSDRFSAERTGGSVSTLTIQRTQQEDSAVYLCASSLGVPDYEQYFGPGTRLTVT.

V gene TRBV5-4 combines with J gene TRBJ1-3; no firm D call. Germline CDR1 and CDR2: SGHNT and YYREEE (reference sequence). The V end was cut by 0 bases, the J end by 3 bases, with 7 bases between. The CDR3 spans 14 residues. The CDR3 reads CASSLGVGGNTIYF. CDR3 nucleotide sequence: TGTGCCAGCAGCTTGGGGGTCGGTGGAAACACCATATATTTT.

The chain links TRBV2 to TRBJ2-7, with D perhaps matching TRBD1 (6 bases). The V gene lost 4 bases and the J gene lost 5 bases, with 15 bases spanning the gap. Germline values: CDR1 SNHLY, CDR2 FYNNEI. This CDR3 contains 14 residues. In DNA form, the CDR3 reads TGTGCCAGCAGTGGGGGGCCGTTGATTGACGAGCAGTACTTC. The encoded protein is CASSGGPLIDEQYF.

The CDR3 protein is CASSQAPAAGSADTQYF. CDR3 coding DNA: TGTGCCAGCAGCCAAGCTCCCGCGGCAGGGTCAGCAGATACGCAGTATTTT. The J gene is TRBJ2-3, the V gene TRBV4-2; maybe TRBD1 (5 bases). Deletions cut 1 base from V and 4 bases from J, with 18 bases between. Per the germline V gene, CDR1 is LGHNA and CDR2 is YNFKEQ. The CDR3 consists of 17 residues.

This rearrangement joins TRBV30 to TRBJ2-3; D not resolved. CDR1 GTSNPN and CDR2 SVGIG come from the germline V gene (reference sequence). The CDR3 extends over 13 amino acids. Trimming took off 5 bases at V and 2 bases at J, with 11 bases between the two ends. The DNA of the CDR3 is TGTGCCTGGGCCGGGTCTTTCACAGATACGCAGTATTTT. Its translation: CAWAGSFTDTQYF.

The CDR3 protein is CASSIGRTGTQYF. The CDR3 nucleotides are TGCGCCAGCAGTATAGGCCGGACTGGGACCCAGTACTTC. This rearrangement joins TRBV10-2 to TRBJ2-5; the D gene is possibly TRBD2 (5 bases). CDR3 length: 13 amino acids. With 5 bases removed from V and 7 bases from J, the gap between germline ends came to 14 bases. Germline V gene lookup returns CDR1 WSHSY and CDR2 SAAADI.

This chain connects TRBV30 to TRBJ2-7; no definite D call. CDR3 length: 11 amino acids. V was cut by 3 bases and J by 2 bases, with 5 bases left in between. CDR1 GTSNPN and CDR2 SVGIG come from the germline V gene (reference sequence). CDR3 DNA sequence: TGTGCCTGGAGCACAGCCTACGAGCAGTACTTC. Its translation is CAWSTAYEQYF. Complete variable domain (other parts from reference TRBV30 and TRBJ2-7): SQTIHQWPATLVQPVGSPLSLECTVEGTSNPNLYWYRQAAGRGLQLLFYSVGIGQISSEVPQNLSASRPQDRQFILSSKKLLLSDSGFYLCAWSTAYEQYFGPGTRLTVT.

The gene calls are TRBV2 and TRBJ2-1; D might be TRBD1 (6 bases). The germline V and J ends were trimmed by 6 bases and 6 bases, with 9 bases remaining between them. There are 12 residues in the CDR3. Germline CDR1 reads SNHLY; CDR2 reads FYNNEI. The CDR3 DNA reads as TGTGCCAGCAGGGACAGACCCAATGAGCAGTTCTTC. Its protein is CASRDRPNEQFF.

The gene calls are TRBV19 and TRBJ2-7; TRBD1 agrees at 8 bases. V dropped 3 bases and J dropped 5; count of bases not matched to a gene: 6. The length of the CDR3 is 14 residues. CDR1 LNHDA and CDR2 SQIVND come from the germline V gene (reference sequence). The CDR3 here is CASSIQAGGHEQYF. The CDR3 bases are TGTGCCAGTAGTATCCAGGCAGGGGGCCACGAGCAGTACTTC.

The genes are TRBV7-2 and TRBJ2-7; 12 positions agree with TRBD2. CDR1 and CDR2 (germline): SGHTA, FQGNSA. The CDR3 runs 15 residues. V lost 4 bases, J lost 7 bases, and 8 bases stayed unmatched. The CDR3 DNA sequence: TGTGCCAGCAGCTGGCTAGCGGGGGGGCTGAAGGAGCAGTACTTC. Its translation: CASSWLAGGLKEQYF.

CDR3 sequence reads: CASRGWGYGYTF. In DNA, the CDR3 is TGTGCCAGTAGAGGCTGGGGATATGGCTACACCTTC. The chain carries TRBV19 and TRBJ1-2; D not resolved. The CDR3 is 12 amino acids. The germline V and J ends were trimmed by 6 bases and 5 bases, with 10 bases remaining between them. The germline CDR1 and CDR2 sequences are LNHDA and SQIVND (reference sequence).

The chain links TRBV7-3 to TRBJ1-1; D possibly corresponds to TRBD1 (6 bases). CDR3 length: 14 residues. Germline V gene lookup returns CDR1 SGHTA and CDR2 FQGTGA. V dropped 1 base and J dropped 3 bases, with 9 bases sitting between them. CDR3 sequence (DNA): TGTGCCAGCAGCTTAAGGACAGAATACACTGAAGCTTTCTTT. This gives the protein CASSLRTEYTEAFF.

This clone showed up just a few times. The chain combines TRBV28 with TRBJ1-1; the D gene is possibly TRBD1 (5 bases). The germline gives CDR1 MDHEN, CDR2 SYDVKM. Trimming left V 5 bases short and J 1 base short, with 11 bases between. This CDR3 contains 14 residues. For the CDR3, the DNA is TGTGCCAGCAGTCCCGCTGGGGCGAACACTGAAGCTTTCTTT. Translation: CASSPAGANTEAFF.

The J gene is TRBJ2-1, the V gene TRBV5-4; 8 positions agree with TRBD2. CDR3 length: 17 amino acids. Germline CDR1 SGHNT, CDR2 YYREEE (reference sequence). The ends lost 3 bases at V and 3 bases at J; junction bases unmatched: 11. The CDR3: CASSSPVGRGVYNEQFF. Here the CDR3 DNA reads TGTGCCAGCAGCTCCCCGGTTGGGCGGGGGGTCTACAATGAGCAGTTCTTC.